This TCR beta chain was captured by sequencing in a study of OX40 agonist ivuxolimab in advanced cancers. The CDR3 length is 16 residues. CDR1 is GTSNPN, CDR2 SVGIG, per germline (reference sequence). V lost 5 bases and J lost 3, with 19 bases in between. Profiled with immunoSEQ multiplex PCR; TCRdb holds only in-frame clones, not every one. The repertoire includes 60,000 or so clones, 85% of them detected once, and about 4% sits in the top ten. The starting material was CD4+ or CD8+ T cells sorted from blood, obtained in a trial of the OX40 agonist ivuxolimab. This rearrangement joins TRBV30 to TRBJ1-4; D not resolved. This TCR derives from an adult with an advanced solid tumor such as melanoma, head and neck, liver or kidney cancer. DNA for the CDR3: TGTGCCTGGGCAACCGGGATATACTCGGCTAATGAAAAACTGTTTTTT. The encoded protein is CAWATGIYSANEKLFF.